This is a list of T cell receptor beta chains from one sample in a study of T cell changes during pregnancy in multiple sclerosis. Sequencing used immunoSEQ multiplex PCR; TCRdb keeps in-frame clones, though not all of them. The table shows approximately 69,000 clones, with around 94% occurring only once. Sample: peripheral blood, taken in the second trimester of pregnancy. All receptors come from a female donor in good health, enrolled as a control in a pregnancy study. CDR3s include the opening cysteine and the closing phenylalanine or tryptophan. A D gene is named only where the DNA matches it firmly. Clone sizes are given selectively: once, few, many, or a class where the clone is expanded.

j_call: TRBJ2-3
clone_size: .
d_call: .
v_call: TRBV27
cdr3_aa: CASGGDTNTQYF
cdr3_nt: TGTGCCAGCGGAGGTGACACGAATACGCAGTATTTT

j_call: TRBJ1-6
clone_size: .
d_call: .
v_call: TRBV5-4
cdr3_aa: CASSRGGDLKGPLHF
cdr3_nt: TGTGCCAGCAGCCGCGGGGGGGACCTCAAGGGACCCCTCCACTTT

j_call: TRBJ2-1
clone_size: once
d_call: TRBD2
v_call: TRBV9
cdr3_aa: CASSERGLAGGYEQFF
cdr3_nt: TGTGCCAGCAGCGAACGGGGACTAGCGGGGGGGTATGAGCAGTTCTTC

j_call: TRBJ1-3
clone_size: .
d_call: .
v_call: TRBV5-1
cdr3_aa: CASSLGSGYSGNTIYF
cdr3_nt: TGCGCCAGCAGCTTGGGATCAGGGTACTCTGGAAACACCATATATTTT

j_call: TRBJ2-7
clone_size: .
d_call: .
v_call: TRBV4-3
cdr3_aa: CASSRGGLYEQYF
cdr3_nt: TGCGCCAGCAGCCGGGGGGGCCTCTACGAGCAGTACTTC

j_call: TRBJ1-4
clone_size: .
d_call: .
v_call: TRBV10-2
cdr3_aa: CASSELRGSEKLFF
cdr3_nt: TGCGCCAGCAGTGAGTTAAGGGGTAGTGAAAAACTGTTTTTT

j_call: TRBJ1-1
clone_size: .
d_call: TRBD1
v_call: TRBV4-3
cdr3_aa: CASSQEADRETEAFF
cdr3_nt: TGCGCCAGCAGCCAAGAGGCAGACAGGGAAACTGAAGCTTTCTTT

j_call: TRBJ1-4
clone_size: .
d_call: .
v_call: TRBV5-1
cdr3_aa: CASSLAGGGLEKLFF
cdr3_nt: TGCGCCAGCAGCCTGGCGGGGGGGGGTCTTGAAAAACTGTTTTTT

j_call: TRBJ1-5
clone_size: .
d_call: .
v_call: TRBV21-1
cdr3_aa: CASSKVRGSNQPQHF
cdr3_nt: TGTGCCAGCAGCAAAGTAAGGGGGAGCAATCAGCCCCAGCATTTT

j_call: TRBJ2-1
clone_size: .
d_call: TRBD2
v_call: TRBV4-1
cdr3_aa: CASSQGYGTSGGNEQFF
cdr3_nt: TGCGCCAGCAGCCAAGGCTATGGGACTAGCGGGGGGAATGAGCAGTTCTTC

j_call: TRBJ1-2
clone_size: .
d_call: TRBD1
v_call: TRBV15
cdr3_aa: CATSSRTGGYGYTF
cdr3_nt: TGTGCCACCAGCTCCCGGACAGGGGGATATGGCTACACCTTC

j_call: TRBJ1-3
clone_size: .
d_call: .
v_call: TRBV4-1
cdr3_aa: CASSQFPTGRSGNTIYF
cdr3_nt: TGCGCCAGCAGCCAATTCCCGACAGGCCGCTCTGGAAACACCATATATTTT

j_call: TRBJ1-4
clone_size: .
d_call: .
v_call: TRBV6-5
cdr3_aa: CASSYSGDTLPKLFF
cdr3_nt: TGTGCCAGCAGTTACTCTGGGGACACTTTACCCAAACTGTTTTTT